A single sample is the source of the 20 T cell receptor beta chains below, sequenced in a study of OX40 agonist ivuxolimab in advanced cancers. Repertoires were generated with immunoSEQ multiplex PCR, while TCRdb's copy carries only in-frame clones and drops some. The sample includes about 91,000 clones, around nine tenths of them seen just once. The sample was CD4+ or CD8+ T cells sorted from blood, taken in a trial of the OX40 agonist ivuxolimab. These TCRs come from an adult with an advanced solid tumor such as melanoma, head and neck, liver or kidney cancer.

V usage is TRBV4-2 and J usage is TRBJ1-2; 7 bases align to TRBD1. Germline CDR1 and CDR2: LGHNA and YNFKEQ. The CDR3 contains 14 residues. With V trimmed by 3 bases and J by 8 bases, 9 bases remained unmatched. The CDR3 spells CASSQFDTGEGYTF. The CDR3 DNA reads TGTGCCAGCAGCCAGTTCGATACAGGGGAAGGCTACACCTTC.

The rearrangement uses TRBV5-5 and TRBJ1-4, with 8 bases matching TRBD1. J lost 7 bases, V lost 3 bases, and 5 bases had no gene match. The CDR3 is 14 residues long. Germline CDR1 and CDR2: SGHKS and YYEKEE (reference sequence). Here the CDR3 reads CASSSGTGSEKLFF. The CDR3 DNA reads TGTGCCAGCAGCTCTGGGACAGGTAGTGAAAAACTGTTTTTT. The whole variable domain, remainder taken from reference TRBV5-5 and TRBJ1-4, is DAGVTQSPTHLIKTRGQQVTLRCSPISGHKSVSWYQQVLGQGPQFIFQYYEKEERGRGNFPDRFSARQFPNYSSELNVNALLLGDSALYLCASSSGTGSEKLFFGSGTQLSVL.

This chain connects TRBV7-3 to TRBJ1-1; D unresolved. CDR1 is SGHTA and CDR2 is FQGTGA in the germline V gene. The V end lost 3 bases, the J end lost 2 bases, and 7 bases lay between the germline ends. This CDR3 has 13 amino acids. The CDR3 region is CASSFSPNTEAFF. CDR3 nucleotide sequence: TGTGCCAGCAGCTTCTCACCCAACACTGAAGCTTTCTTT. Full variable domain (remainder filled in from reference TRBV7-3 and TRBJ1-1): GAGVSQTPSNKVTEKGKYVELRCDPISGHTALYWYRQSLGQGPEFLIYFQGTGAADDSGLPNDRFFAVRPEGSVSTLKIQRTERGDSAVYLCASSFSPNTEAFFGQGTRLTVV.

On this clone itself: Other nucleotide sequences in the sample specify the same CDR3. The chain recombines TRBV5-1 with TRBJ2-3; D gene unclear. The CDR3 runs to 15 residues. The germline V gene has CDR1 SGHRS and CDR2 YFSETQ. V gave up 0 bases and J gave up 2 bases, with 10 bases separating them. The CDR3 reads CASSLAKLITDTQYF. In nucleotides, the CDR3 is TGCGCCAGCAGCTTGGCGAAGCTCATCACAGATACGCAGTATTTT.

This clone is a singleton in its sample. One end of the junction is discordant with germline, which a read error may explain. The CDR3: CSVDLLSGGSPGHRGAVF. The CDR3 nucleotides are TGCAGCGTTGATTTGTTGAGCGGGGGGTCCCCCGGACACCGGGGAGCTGTTTTT. The chain has TRBV29-1 and TRBJ2-2; 9 nucleotides match TRBD2. The CDR3 runs 18 residues. CDR1 is SQVTM and CDR2 is ANQGSEA in the germline V gene.

V usage is TRBV7-9 and J usage is TRBJ1-3; no clear D gene. Germline V gives CDR1 SEHNR, CDR2 FQNEAQ (reference sequence). CDR3 size: 12 residues. Trimming left V 5 bases short and J 8 bases short, with 10 bases between. The CDR3 loop reads CASSPPGDTIYF. The DNA of the CDR3 is TGTGCCAGCAGCCCGCCGGGAGACACCATATATTTT.

Of note for this clone: Lacking the conserved final phenylalanine or tryptophan, this CDR3 likely reflects a read error. This chain links TRBV5-6 with TRBJ1-6; D might be TRBD1 (5 bases). Germline V gene data show CDR1 as SGHDT and CDR2 as YYEEEE. Trimming took 4 bases from V and 9 from J, leaving 11 bases between them. The length of the CDR3 is 13 residues. The CDR3 bases are TGTGCCAGCAGCCCTACAGGCGGTTCACCCCTCCACCTT. It encodes CASSPTGGSPLHL.

The rearrangement links TRBV7-2 to TRBJ2-7; perhaps TRBD2 as D (5 bases). CDR1 is SGHTA and CDR2 is FQGNSA in the germline V gene. CDR3 length equals 14 residues. V lost 1 base to trimming and J lost 3 bases, with 10 bases between them. The CDR3 DNA follows: TGTGCCAGCAGCTTAGTCTCCGGGGACTACGAGCAGTACTTC. Translation: CASSLVSGDYEQYF.

This clone showed up just once. The chain is built from TRBV5-1 and TRBJ2-7; 9 nucleotides agree with TRBD2. Trimming at V came to 0 bases and at J to 4 bases, leaving 5 bases not matched to a gene. CDR3 length: 15 residues. CDR1 and CDR2 from the germline V gene are SGHRS and YFSETQ. The CDR3 coding sequence is TGCGCCAGCAGCTTGGCCGCACTAGCGGGTTACGAGCAGTACTTC. As protein: CASSLAALAGYEQYF.

The chain links TRBV25-1 to TRBJ2-1; 8 nucleotides agree with TRBD2. Germline values: CDR1 MGHDK, CDR2 SYGVNS. The CDR3 is 16 amino acids. J was trimmed by 8 bases and V by 7 bases; bases with no gene match: 16. The CDR3 DNA sequence: TGTGCCAGCATCACCCGGGGGGGGAATAAGCAGGATGAGCAGTTCTTC. Its translation: CASITRGGNKQDEQFF.

This clone was detected once. The chain carries TRBV7-2 and TRBJ1-2; no definite D call. In germline, CDR1 is SGHTA, CDR2 FQGNSA. CDR3 size: 12 residues. Trimming pared 2 bases from V and 8 bases from J, leaving 9 bases between. The CDR3 DNA reads as TGTGCCAGCAGCTTATACGGTATGGGCTACACCTTC. Amino acid sequence: CASSLYGMGYTF.

The CDR3 DNA follows: TGTGCCAGCAGTGAATCGGGCGGGACAAACTATGGCTACACCTTC. Translation gives CASSESGGTNYGYTF. The chain carries TRBV6-1 and TRBJ1-2, with a possible D match to TRBD1 (6 bases). Trimming pared 2 bases from V and 2 bases from J, leaving 12 bases between. Germline V gives CDR1 MNHNS, CDR2 SASEGT. The CDR3 is 15 residues long.

V gene TRBV6-5 combines with J gene TRBJ1-2, with a weak D call TRBD1 (5 bases). The CDR3 spans 12 residues. Germline V gene data show CDR1 as MNHEY and CDR2 as SVGAGI. The V end was cut by 6 bases, the J end by 2 bases, with 7 bases between. For the CDR3, the DNA is TGTGCCAGCAGAGAGGGGAACTATGGCTACACCTTC. Its translation is CASREGNYGYTF.

The DNA for the CDR3 is TGTGCCAGTAGCAAACAAGCCGATACGCAGTATTTT. This encodes CASSKQADTQYF. The chain recombines TRBV19 with TRBJ2-3; no reliable D call. Germline V gene data show CDR1 as LNHDA and CDR2 as SQIVND (reference sequence). The V end lost 6 bases, the J end lost 6 bases, and 10 bases lay between the germline ends. The CDR3 consists of 12 residues.

The chain couples TRBV27 to TRBJ2-1; D may match TRBD1 or TRBD2 (7 bases each). The CDR3 sequence is 15 residues long. The germline gives CDR1 MNHEY, CDR2 SMNVEV (reference sequence). Trimming cost V 5 bases and J 5 bases, with 16 bases left between them. The DNA for the CDR3 is TGTGCCAGCAGTCCGCAACAGGGGAGGGACAATGAGCAGTTCTTC. Protein: CASSPQQGRDNEQFF.

This chain links TRBV19 with TRBJ2-2, with 10 bases matching TRBD1. The CDR3 is 16 amino acids. Germline V gene lookup returns CDR1 LNHDA and CDR2 SQIVND (reference sequence). The ends lost 5 bases at V and 4 bases at J; junction bases unmatched: 7. The CDR3 sequence: CASSETGGLITGELFF. The DNA of the CDR3 is TGTGCCAGTAGTGAGACAGGGGGCTTAATCACCGGGGAGCTGTTTTTT. Full variable domain (remainder filled in from reference TRBV19 and TRBJ2-2): DGGITQSPKYLFRKEGQNVTLSCEQNLNHDAMYWYRQDPGQGLRLIYYSQIVNDFQKGDIAEGYSVSREKKESFPLTVTSAQKNPTAFYLCASSETGGLITGELFFGEGSRLTVL.

This clone was recorded once. The gene calls are TRBV19 and TRBJ2-3; D perhaps matches TRBD1 (5 bases). The V gene's germline CDR1 is LNHDA and CDR2 SQIVND (reference sequence). The CDR3 covers 14 residues. The V end lost 10 bases, the J end lost 0 bases, and 14 bases lay between the germline ends. The CDR3 here is CAISPQGSTDTQYF. CDR3 DNA sequence: TGTGCCATAAGCCCCCAGGGAAGCACAGATACGCAGTATTTT.

The chain has TRBV19 and TRBJ2-5, with 7 nucleotides matching TRBD2. V lost 7 bases to trimming and J lost 7 bases; unmatched junction nucleotides: 12. CDR1 LNHDA and CDR2 SQIVND come from the germline V gene (reference sequence). This CDR3 contains 14 residues. The CDR3 sequence is CASTPTRGRGTQYF. CDR3 in DNA: TGTGCCAGTACCCCGACACGGGGGAGGGGGACCCAGTACTTC.

This clone was counted only a few times. The J gene is TRBJ1-2, the V gene TRBV4-2; 7 bases match TRBD1. Germline values: CDR1 LGHNA, CDR2 YNFKEQ. The CDR3 covers 17 residues. J gave up 7 bases and V 0 bases, and 14 bases lay outside the gene matches. The CDR3 DNA reads TGTGCCAGCAGCCAAGATAAATTGGGCAGGGGGTATGTTGGCTACACCTTC. Translated, it gives CASSQDKLGRGYVGYTF.

This chain uses TRBV4-2 with TRBJ2-7; D possibly matches TRBD1 or TRBD2 (6 bases each). With 2 bases removed from V and 3 bases from J, the gap between germline ends came to 17 bases. The CDR3 has 16 amino acids. CDR1 LGHNA and CDR2 YNFKEQ come from the germline V gene. The CDR3 protein is CASSQQWGATSYEQYF. In DNA form, the CDR3 reads TGTGCCAGCAGCCAACAATGGGGGGCTACTAGCTACGAGCAGTACTTC.